The 3 T cell receptor beta chains below all came from one sample that was sequenced in a study of spatial heterogeneity in lung cancer. General study points: Counts of expanded intratumoral alpha and beta TCRs tracked tumor mutation counts.

Time point reported: sample taken at primary tumor resection. These receptors' targets are unknown. MiXCR, applied by TCRdb to the 5' RACE reads, yields one record per CDR3 protein. This sample yields roughly 5,700 distinct CDR3 sequences, of which roughly a quarter are seen a single time; approximately 23% belongs to the top ten. The source material was lung tumor tissue, sampled at surgery. The receptors here all came from a male donor with early-stage non-small cell lung cancer.

This clonotype is medium-sized. The V and J genes are TRBV28 and TRBJ1-4; no firm D call. The V and J ends lost 4 bases and 7 bases respectively, with 4 bases between them. The CDR3 contains 11 residues. From germline, CDR1 is MDHEN and CDR2 SYDVKM. CDR3 protein: CASSSLEKLFF. The CDR3 nucleotides are TGTGCCAGCAGTTCGCTTGAAAAACTGTTTTTT.

By sample share, this clonotype is medium-sized. The J gene is TRBJ2-2, the V gene TRBV5-1, with 9 bases aligning to TRBD1. This CDR3 comprises 16 residues. From germline, CDR1 is SGHRS and CDR2 YFSETQ. J lost 0 bases, V lost 4 bases, and 4 bases had no gene match. CDR3 region: CASSGGQGTNTGELFF. CDR3 nucleotide sequence: TGCGCCAGCAGCGGGGGACAGGGAACGAACACCGGGGAGCTGTTTTTT.

This clonotype rates as medium-sized. The V and J genes are TRBV7-9 and TRBJ1-4; D gene ambiguous. The CDR3 sequence is 15 residues long. V shed 5 bases and J shed 5 bases, with 15 bases lying between them. Per the germline V gene, CDR1 is SEHNR and CDR2 is FQNEAQ (reference sequence). CDR3 residues: CASSQDHRRNEKLFF. The CDR3 bases are TGTGCCAGCAGCCAGGACCACCGGAGGAATGAAAAACTGTTTTTT.